One T cell receptor beta chain is described in this entry. As yet, its antigen is unknown. Generated by immunoSEQ multiplex PCR, the TCRdb table keeps only in-frame clones and is missing some. The sample lists about 76,000 clones, about 80% seen once, with 25% to 30% in the top ten. The length of the CDR3 is 14 residues. From germline, CDR1 is KGHSH and CDR2 LQKENI. The V gene lost 2 bases and the J gene lost 3 bases, with 10 bases spanning the gap. This entry is derived from a study of T cell responses to AZD1222 COVID-19 vaccine. Findings and caveats of the study: There were mostly white British donors and more females than males, and clonal diversity was possibly underestimated. Only 6 or 7 AZD1222 recipients tested seropositive at baseline. The reported proportion of spike-specific TCRs targeting unmutated variant regions was nearly half.

The chain has TRBV18 and TRBJ1-1, with D possibly TRBD1 on 6 matching bases. The source material was peripheral blood, sampled 28 days after the second dose of the MenACWY control vaccine. The sequence was collected from an adult who received the MenACWY meningococcal vaccine as a control. In nucleotides, the CDR3 is TGTGCCAGCTCACCATTAGGGGGTGACACTGAAGCTTTCTTT. It codes for CASSPLGGDTEAFF.